Included here is one T cell receptor beta chain sequence, with context. This specimen comes from a study of blood T cell repertoires in COVID-19. Study-level background: Collection of acute and convalescent COVID-19 samples took place in the United States, Italy and Spain.

CDR1 is SGDLS and CDR2 is YYNGEE in the germline V gene. The V end was cut by 3 bases, the J end by 6 bases, with 16 bases between. The CDR3 is 15 residues long. Each participant's cohort was designated according to participant-reported clinical history. The study counted Cohort 3 donors as recovered given two negative PCRs, clearance, or symptom resolution. In the original analysis: Estimates of nucleated cell counts were drawn from the amplification of reference gene primers. Assay used: immunoSEQ multiplex PCR; TCRdb lists only in-frame clones, some missing. V, J and clone size are those of that table, while D and trimming were read from the DNA. The profile shows roughly 160,000 clones, over 75% of them singletons.

The source is a woman aged 50 to 60 who had recovered from COVID-19. Sequencing was done on a sample of PBMCs or T cells enriched from blood (not recorded which). The chain recombines TRBV9 with TRBJ2-1; TRBD1 is a possible D gene (5 bases). The chain's CDR3 is CASSADSPPLNEQFF. The CDR3 DNA is TGTGCCAGCAGCGCCGACAGTCCCCCTCTCAATGAGCAGTTCTTC.